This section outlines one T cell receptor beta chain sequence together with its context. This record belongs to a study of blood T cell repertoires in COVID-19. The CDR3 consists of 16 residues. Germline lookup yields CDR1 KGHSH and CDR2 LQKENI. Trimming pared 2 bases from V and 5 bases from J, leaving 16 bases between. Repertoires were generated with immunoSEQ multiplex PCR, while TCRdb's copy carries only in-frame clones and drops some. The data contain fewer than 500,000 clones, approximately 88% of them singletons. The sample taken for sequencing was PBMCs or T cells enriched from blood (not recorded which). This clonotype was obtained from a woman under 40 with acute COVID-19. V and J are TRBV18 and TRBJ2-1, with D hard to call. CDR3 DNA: TGTGCCAGCTCACCATTTGTAGGAATTCAGGACAATGAGCAGTTCTTC. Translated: CASSPFVGIQDNEQFF.